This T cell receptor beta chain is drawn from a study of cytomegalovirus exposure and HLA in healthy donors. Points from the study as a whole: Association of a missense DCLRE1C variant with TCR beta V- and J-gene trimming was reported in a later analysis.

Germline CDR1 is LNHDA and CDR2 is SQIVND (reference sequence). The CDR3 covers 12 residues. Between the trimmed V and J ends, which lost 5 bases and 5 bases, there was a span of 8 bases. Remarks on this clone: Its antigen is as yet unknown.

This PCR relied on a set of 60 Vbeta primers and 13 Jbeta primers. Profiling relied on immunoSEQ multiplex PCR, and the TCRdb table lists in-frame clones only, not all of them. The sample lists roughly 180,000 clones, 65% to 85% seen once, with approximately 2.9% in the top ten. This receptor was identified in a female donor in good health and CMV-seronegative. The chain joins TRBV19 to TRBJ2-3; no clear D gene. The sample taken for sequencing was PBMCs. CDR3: CASSVSGDTQYF. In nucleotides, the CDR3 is TGTGCCAGTAGTGTCTCCGGAGATACGCAGTATTTT.